The present entry profiles one T cell receptor (beta chain) with its context. No antigen is known for it. The germline gives CDR1 SGHVS, CDR2 FQNEAQ. This CDR3 contains 14 residues. Trimming took off 2 bases at V and 6 bases at J, with 10 bases between the two ends. Profiling relied on immunoSEQ multiplex PCR, and the TCRdb table lists in-frame clones only, not all of them. The data contain approximately 3,300 clones, over 75% of them singletons. This sample was included in a study of hypomethylating agent response in myelodysplastic syndrome. At the level of the study: Either azacitidine (about 70% of the 11) or decitabine (3 of 11) was given. Mean age was around 75 +/- 6.5 years; diploid cytogenetics predominated. Study results and caveats: Across all patients and within response groups, hypomethylating treatment left richness, diversity and clonality without significant change. This small study analyzed only about a dozen patients.

This specimen consisted of bone marrow, obtained before or after starting hypomethylating agent treatment for myelodysplastic syndrome (not recorded which). The rearrangement joins TRBV7-8 to TRBJ2-2, with D unresolved. The sequence came from a human donor with myelodysplastic syndrome. The CDR3 loop reads CASSLRQPPGELFF. The CDR3, as DNA: TGTGCCAGCAGCTTACGCCAGCCCCCCGGGGAGCTGTTTTTT. The full variable domain, rest sourced from reference TRBV7-8 and TRBJ2-2, is GAGVSQSPRYKVAKRGQDVALRCDPISGHVSLFWYQQALGQGPEFLTYFQNEAQLDKSGLPSDRFFAERPEGSVSTLKIQRTQQEDSAVYLCASSLRQPPGELFFGEGSRLTVL.